This is a list of T cell receptor beta chains from one sample in a study of vaccination and CD4 T cells after COVID-19. Their antigen targets remain unknown. TCRdb analysed the PCR reads with MiXCR anew, one entry per CDR3 protein. This sample has around 15,000 distinct CDR3 sequences; approximately 65% occur once, and the top ten carry roughly a sixth. The source material was CD4+ T cells from blood, cultured in vitro. The receptors were gathered from a human donor who had recovered from COVID-19. The CDR3 runs from the conserved cysteine through the conserved F or W. The order of the fields is CDR3 DNA, CDR3 protein, J gene, D gene, clone size, V gene. A D gene is named only where the DNA matches it firmly. The size entry is marked missing in some rows and otherwise reads once, few, many or a size class.

CDR3nt: TGCAGTGCTAGTGTCGGGCCAGGGTTTGGTTCACCCCTCCACTTT
CDR3aa: CSASVGPGFGSPLHF
j_gene: TRBJ1-6
d_gene: -
abundance: -
v_gene: TRBV20-1

CDR3nt: TGTGCCAGCAGCGGAGGGTGGATGAACACTGAAGCTTTCTTT
CDR3aa: CASSGGWMNTEAFF
j_gene: TRBJ1-1
d_gene: -
abundance: -
v_gene: TRBV7-2

CDR3nt: TGTGCCAGCTCACACAGGACAGGGAGGGATGGCTACACCTTC
CDR3aa: CASSHRTGRDGYTF
j_gene: TRBJ1-2
d_gene: TRBD1
abundance: few
v_gene: TRBV18

CDR3nt: TGCAGCGCCCCAGACAGGGGCGGTGGCTACACCTTC
CDR3aa: CSAPDRGGGYTF
j_gene: TRBJ1-2
d_gene: TRBD1
abundance: once
v_gene: TRBV20-1

CDR3nt: TGTGCCAGCAGCCGACAGGAAGATGGCGCCAAAAACATTCAGTACTTC
CDR3aa: CASSRQEDGAKNIQYF
j_gene: TRBJ2-4
d_gene: -
abundance: -
v_gene: TRBV11-1

CDR3nt: TGTGCCAGCAGGGCAACGGGGGGCTACACCTTC
CDR3aa: CASRATGGYTF
j_gene: TRBJ1-2
d_gene: -
abundance: -
v_gene: TRBV28

CDR3nt: TGTGCCAGCAGCAAAGGGACTAGCGGGAGTACTCACTACGAGCAGTACTTC
CDR3aa: CASSKGTSGSTHYEQYF
j_gene: TRBJ2-7
d_gene: TRBD2
abundance: -
v_gene: TRBV7-2

CDR3nt: TGCAGTGCTAGAGATGGGGGCGGGAGAGTCCCCTACGAGCAGTACTTC
CDR3aa: CSARDGGGRVPYEQYF
j_gene: TRBJ2-7
d_gene: -
abundance: -
v_gene: TRBV20-1

CDR3nt: TGCAGTGCTAGAGTGGCGGGGGGCAGAGCTTTCTTT
CDR3aa: CSARVAGGRAFF
j_gene: TRBJ1-1
d_gene: -
abundance: few
v_gene: TRBV20-1

CDR3nt: TGTGCCAGCAGCTTCAGGGTCCGCTACGAGCAGTACTTC
CDR3aa: CASSFRVRYEQYF
j_gene: TRBJ2-7
d_gene: -
abundance: -
v_gene: TRBV27

CDR3nt: TGTGCCAGCAGTGAAGACCGAGAGCAGTACTTC
CDR3aa: CASSEDREQYF
j_gene: TRBJ2-7
d_gene: -
abundance: -
v_gene: TRBV6-1

CDR3nt: TGTGCCACCAGTGACCCGGACAGGAGGAGAACCTACGAGCAGTACTTC
CDR3aa: CATSDPDRRRTYEQYF
j_gene: TRBJ2-7
d_gene: TRBD1
abundance: few
v_gene: TRBV24-1

CDR3nt: TGTGCCAGCGGGCGACTAGCGAGGAATGAGCAGTTCTTC
CDR3aa: CASGRLARNEQFF
j_gene: TRBJ2-1
d_gene: TRBD2
abundance: -
v_gene: TRBV12-3/TRBV12-4

CDR3nt: TGTGCCACCAACTACGCCCCCCGACCTAGCACAGATACGCAGTATTTT
CDR3aa: CATNYAPRPSTDTQYF
j_gene: TRBJ2-3
d_gene: -
abundance: few
v_gene: TRBV24-1

CDR3nt: TGTGCCAGTACCACTTCCTTTTACAATGAGCAGTTCTTC
CDR3aa: CASTTSFYNEQFF
j_gene: TRBJ2-1
d_gene: -
abundance: -
v_gene: TRBV6-2/TRBV6-3

CDR3nt: TGTGCCAGCAGTCCGGCCTCTAAGAGCCAGTATTTT
CDR3aa: CASSPASKSQYF
j_gene: TRBJ2-3
d_gene: -
abundance: -
v_gene: TRBV27

CDR3nt: TGTGCCAGCAGCGAGGGCTACGAGCAGTACTTC
CDR3aa: CASSEGYEQYF
j_gene: TRBJ2-7
d_gene: -
abundance: -
v_gene: TRBV2

CDR3nt: TGTGCCAGCAGTGTTTCGGGAGGGCAAGAGACCCAGTACTTC
CDR3aa: CASSVSGGQETQYF
j_gene: TRBJ2-5
d_gene: TRBD2
abundance: -
v_gene: TRBV2

CDR3nt: TGCAGTGCTGATACCCTTTCCGGCTTCTCCTACGAGCAGTACTTC
CDR3aa: CSADTLSGFSYEQYF
j_gene: TRBJ2-7
d_gene: -
abundance: few
v_gene: TRBV20-1

CDR3nt: TGTGCCAGTACCGACAGGGACAATCAGCCCCAGCATTTT
CDR3aa: CASTDRDNQPQHF
j_gene: TRBJ1-5
d_gene: TRBD1
abundance: -
v_gene: TRBV19

CDR3nt: TGTGCCAGCACCCCGACTAGCGGAGCCCGGAGAGATACGCAGTATTTT
CDR3aa: CASTPTSGARRDTQYF
j_gene: TRBJ2-3
d_gene: TRBD2
abundance: once
v_gene: TRBV7-2

CDR3nt: TGTGCCAGCAGCTTATCTCCAGCGGGAGTGGGAGAGCAGTACTTC
CDR3aa: CASSLSPAGVGEQYF
j_gene: TRBJ2-7
d_gene: TRBD2
abundance: -
v_gene: TRBV7-2

CDR3nt: TGTGCCAGCAGTTACCCTCCTAGCGGGAGCTCCTACAATGAGCAGTTCTTC
CDR3aa: CASSYPPSGSSYNEQFF
j_gene: TRBJ2-1
d_gene: TRBD2
abundance: -
v_gene: TRBV6-5

CDR3nt: TGTGCCAGCAGCCCCTCCCGGTCGGGGCATGGAGAAAAACTGTTTTTT
CDR3aa: CASSPSRSGHGEKLFF
j_gene: TRBJ1-4
d_gene: -
abundance: -
v_gene: TRBV7-2

CDR3nt: TGTGCCATCAGTGAGTCGAGGGGGCAGGGCGGATCTGGCTACACCTTC
CDR3aa: CAISESRGQGGSGYTF
j_gene: TRBJ1-2
d_gene: TRBD1
abundance: -
v_gene: TRBV10-3

CDR3nt: TGTGCCACCAGCAGTGAATACAGGGTGAGCTATGGCTACACCTTC
CDR3aa: CATSSEYRVSYGYTF
j_gene: TRBJ1-2
d_gene: -
abundance: once
v_gene: TRBV15

CDR3nt: TGTGCCAGCAGGCTTACCCTAGCGGGAGGGCCGGTCGAGCAGTACTTC
CDR3aa: CASRLTLAGGPVEQYF
j_gene: TRBJ2-7
d_gene: TRBD2
abundance: few
v_gene: TRBV6-1

CDR3nt: TGTGCCAGCAGTTACTTGGAGACCCAGTACTTC
CDR3aa: CASSYLETQYF
j_gene: TRBJ2-5
d_gene: -
abundance: -
v_gene: TRBV6-2/TRBV6-3

CDR3nt: TGTGCCAGCAACACCGACAGTGCTAATGAAAAACTGTTTTTT
CDR3aa: CASNTDSANEKLFF
j_gene: TRBJ1-4
d_gene: -
abundance: -
v_gene: TRBV6-1

CDR3nt: TGCAGCGTAGGAGGGTTGACAGGGCCTACTAACTATGGCTACACCTTC
CDR3aa: CSVGGLTGPTNYGYTF
j_gene: TRBJ1-2
d_gene: TRBD1
abundance: -
v_gene: TRBV29-1

CDR3nt: TGTGCCAGCAGCAAAACCCCCCAGGCAGCGCCCGGCACAGATACGCAGTATTTT
CDR3aa: CASSKTPQAAPGTDTQYF
j_gene: TRBJ2-3
d_gene: -
abundance: -
v_gene: TRBV21-1

CDR3nt: TGTGCCAGCAGGAGGGGGGGAGGCTACAATCAGCCCCAGCATTTT
CDR3aa: CASRRGGGYNQPQHF
j_gene: TRBJ1-5
d_gene: -
abundance: few
v_gene: TRBV2

CDR3nt: TGTGCCAGCAGCGTGACTAGCGGGAACACCGGGGAGCTGTTTTTT
CDR3aa: CASSVTSGNTGELFF
j_gene: TRBJ2-2
d_gene: TRBD2
abundance: -
v_gene: TRBV7-2

CDR3nt: TGTGCCAGCAGCCCAGACAGGACTGGCGAGACCCAGTACTTC
CDR3aa: CASSPDRTGETQYF
j_gene: TRBJ2-5
d_gene: -
abundance: once
v_gene: TRBV7-3

CDR3nt: TGTGCCACCAGCACCACAGGGGCTGGGCAGCCCCAGCATTTT
CDR3aa: CATSTTGAGQPQHF
j_gene: TRBJ1-5
d_gene: TRBD1
abundance: -
v_gene: TRBV15

CDR3nt: TGTGCCAGTAGTATGTTAGGAGGACATAGCAATCAGCCCCAGCATTTT
CDR3aa: CASSMLGGHSNQPQHF
j_gene: TRBJ1-5
d_gene: -
abundance: -
v_gene: TRBV19

CDR3nt: TGTGCCAGCAGCGCCGGAGGACAGGGAGGGACTGAAGCTTTCTTT
CDR3aa: CASSAGGQGGTEAFF
j_gene: TRBJ1-1
d_gene: TRBD1
abundance: -
v_gene: TRBV7-8

CDR3nt: TGTGCCAGCAGTGTTCACTATGGCTACACCTTC
CDR3aa: CASSVHYGYTF
j_gene: TRBJ1-2
d_gene: -
abundance: -
v_gene: TRBV2

CDR3nt: TGTGCCAGCAGCTTAGGGGGTAGGAACTATGGCTACACCTTC
CDR3aa: CASSLGGRNYGYTF
j_gene: TRBJ1-2
d_gene: -
abundance: few
v_gene: TRBV7-6

CDR3nt: TGTGCCAGCAGTTACGTTGGGGGGGGGAACACTGAAGCTTTCTTT
CDR3aa: CASSYVGGGNTEAFF
j_gene: TRBJ1-1
d_gene: -
abundance: -
v_gene: TRBV6-2/TRBV6-3

CDR3nt: TGTGCCAGCAGTGAGAATATCGGCTATGGCTACACCTTC
CDR3aa: CASSENIGYGYTF
j_gene: TRBJ1-2
d_gene: -
abundance: -
v_gene: TRBV6-1

CDR3nt: TGTGCCAGCGCAGGGAAGGGCAATCAGCCCCAGCATTTT
CDR3aa: CASAGKGNQPQHF
j_gene: TRBJ1-5
d_gene: -
abundance: -
v_gene: TRBV6-1

CDR3nt: TGTGCCAGTAGTATCCTAAAGGGGTTCGCCGGGGAGCTGTTTTTT
CDR3aa: CASSILKGFAGELFF
j_gene: TRBJ2-2
d_gene: -
abundance: -
v_gene: TRBV19

CDR3nt: TGTGCCAGTAGTATCTGGGCAGGGAGGGCCTACGAGCAGTACTTC
CDR3aa: CASSIWAGRAYEQYF
j_gene: TRBJ2-7
d_gene: TRBD2
abundance: -
v_gene: TRBV19

CDR3nt: TGTGCCAGCTTAAAAGGCGGGAACACCGGGGAGCTGTTTTTT
CDR3aa: CASLKGGNTGELFF
j_gene: TRBJ2-2
d_gene: -
abundance: -
v_gene: TRBV18

CDR3nt: TGTGCCAGCAGCTGGGCGGACACAGATACGCAGTATTTT
CDR3aa: CASSWADTDTQYF
j_gene: TRBJ2-3
d_gene: -
abundance: -
v_gene: TRBV7-7

CDR3nt: TGTGCCAGCTCACCGGGACAGGGGAATCAGCCCCAGCATTTT
CDR3aa: CASSPGQGNQPQHF
j_gene: TRBJ1-5
d_gene: TRBD1
abundance: few
v_gene: TRBV18

CDR3nt: TGTGCCAGCAGCTTCGGGCTAGCGGGCTATACGCAGTATTTT
CDR3aa: CASSFGLAGYTQYF
j_gene: TRBJ2-3
d_gene: TRBD2
abundance: large
v_gene: TRBV7-9